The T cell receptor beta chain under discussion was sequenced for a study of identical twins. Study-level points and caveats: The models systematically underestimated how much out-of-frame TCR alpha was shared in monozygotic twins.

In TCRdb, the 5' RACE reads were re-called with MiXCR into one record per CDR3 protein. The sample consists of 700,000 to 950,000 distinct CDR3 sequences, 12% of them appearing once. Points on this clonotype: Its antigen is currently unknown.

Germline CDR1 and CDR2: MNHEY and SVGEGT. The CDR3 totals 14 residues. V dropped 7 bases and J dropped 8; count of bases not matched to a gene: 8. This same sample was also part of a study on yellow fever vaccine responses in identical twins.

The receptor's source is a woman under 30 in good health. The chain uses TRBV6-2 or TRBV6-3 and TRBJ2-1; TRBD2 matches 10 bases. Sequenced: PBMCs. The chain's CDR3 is CASNGLAEVHEQFF. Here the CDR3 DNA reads TGTGCCAGCAATGGACTAGCGGAGGTTCATGAGCAGTTCTTC.